The rows below give T cell receptor beta chains drawn from one sample of a study of cytomegalovirus exposure and HLA in healthy donors. Profiling relied on immunoSEQ multiplex PCR, and the TCRdb table lists in-frame clones only, not all of them. Among 110,000 to 150,000 clones listed, about 72% were seen once. Sample: PBMCs. These TCRs come from a man aged 40-49 years in good health and CMV-seronegative. Each CDR3 is given with its conserved first and last residue. The D gene is left open where the match is weak. Rows give clone size only sometimes, using once, few, many, or a class for an expanded clone.

J gene: TRBJ2-1
D gene: NA
V gene: TRBV6-6
clone size: NA
CDR3 DNA: TGTGCCGCAATAAAGGGGAATGAGCAGTTCTTC
CDR3 protein: CAAIKGNEQFF

J gene: TRBJ2-1
D gene: NA
V gene: TRBV21-1
clone size: NA
CDR3 DNA: TGTGGCAGGGGCCCCTGGGGGCAGACCTACAATGAGCAGTTCTTC
CDR3 protein: CGRGPWGQTYNEQFF

J gene: TRBJ2-3
D gene: TRBD2
V gene: TRBV7-3
clone size: NA
CDR3 DNA: TGTGCCAGCAGCTTAATCTTAGCGGGGGGGTCAGATACGCAGTATTTT
CDR3 protein: CASSLILAGGSDTQYF

J gene: TRBJ2-7
D gene: TRBD2
V gene: TRBV7-2
clone size: few
CDR3 DNA: TGTGCCAGCAGCTTAGTAGCGGGCTGGTACGAGCAGTACTTC
CDR3 protein: CASSLVAGWYEQYF

J gene: TRBJ1-1
D gene: NA
V gene: TRBV11-2
clone size: NA
CDR3 DNA: TGTGCCAGCAGCTTCGGGGAAGGCACTGAAGCTTTCTTT
CDR3 protein: CASSFGEGTEAFF

J gene: TRBJ1-2
D gene: TRBD1
V gene: TRBV30
clone size: NA
CDR3 DNA: TGTGCCTGGCAACCTCCGGGACAGGATGGCTACACCTTC
CDR3 protein: CAWQPPGQDGYTF

J gene: TRBJ2-7
D gene: TRBD1
V gene: TRBV6-5
clone size: NA
CDR3 DNA: TGTGCCAGCAGGACAGGGAACGAGCAGTACTTC
CDR3 protein: CASRTGNEQYF

J gene: TRBJ2-1
D gene: TRBD2
V gene: TRBV4-2
clone size: NA
CDR3 DNA: TGTGCCAGCAGCCGATATAGCGGGGCCTCCTACAATGAGCAGTTCTTC
CDR3 protein: CASSRYSGASYNEQFF

J gene: TRBJ2-7
D gene: TRBD1
V gene: TRBV10-3
clone size: few
CDR3 DNA: TGTGCCATCAGCCTTGACAGGGACTACGAGCAGTACTTC
CDR3 protein: CAISLDRDYEQYF

J gene: TRBJ1-5
D gene: NA
V gene: TRBV27
clone size: NA
CDR3 DNA: TGTGCCAGCAGTCCCTGGGGGCGGTCTGCCCTATATAGCAATCAGCCCCAGCATTTT
CDR3 protein: CASSPWGRSALYSNQPQHF

J gene: TRBJ1-2
D gene: TRBD1
V gene: TRBV5-6
clone size: few
CDR3 DNA: TGTGCCAGCAGCTTGGGACAGGGACGTGGCTACACCTTC
CDR3 protein: CASSLGQGRGYTF

J gene: TRBJ2-1
D gene: TRBD2
V gene: TRBV13
clone size: NA
CDR3 DNA: TGTGCCAGCAGCCCGTCCGGGACTAGCGTATTCAATGAGCAGTTCTTC
CDR3 protein: CASSPSGTSVFNEQFF

J gene: TRBJ2-7
D gene: NA
V gene: TRBV14
clone size: NA
CDR3 DNA: TGTGCCAGCAGCCAAACCTTAAGAGGATACGAGCAGTACTTC
CDR3 protein: CASSQTLRGYEQYF

J gene: TRBJ2-7
D gene: TRBD2
V gene: TRBV10-1
clone size: few
CDR3 DNA: TGCGCCAGCAGCGCTAGCGGGAGGTCCTACGAGCAGTACTTC
CDR3 protein: CASSASGRSYEQYF

J gene: TRBJ1-5
D gene: NA
V gene: TRBV6-5
clone size: once
CDR3 DNA: TGTGCCAGCAGCCGCGGGGAGGGGGATCAGCCCCAGCATTTT
CDR3 protein: CASSRGEGDQPQHF

J gene: TRBJ1-4
D gene: NA
V gene: TRBV4-1
clone size: NA
CDR3 DNA: TGCGCCAGCAGCCAAGACCCCCTCGGAGGAACAACTAATGAAAAACTGTTTTTT
CDR3 protein: CASSQDPLGGTTNEKLFF

J gene: TRBJ1-5
D gene: TRBD1
V gene: TRBV2
clone size: NA
CDR3 DNA: TGTGCCAGCAGCGCCGGACAGGGCGATATTCGGCCCCAGCATTTT
CDR3 protein: CASSAGQGDIRPQHF

J gene: TRBJ2-2
D gene: TRBD2
V gene: TRBV30
clone size: NA
CDR3 DNA: TGTGCCTGGAGCCCCCTAGCGGCGAACACCGGGGAGCTGTTTTTT
CDR3 protein: CAWSPLAANTGELFF

J gene: TRBJ1-2
D gene: NA
V gene: TRBV5-1
clone size: NA
CDR3 DNA: TGCGCCAGCAGCTTGGACCTTACCGGGAGCATCGGCTACACCTTC
CDR3 protein: CASSLDLTGSIGYTF

J gene: TRBJ1-6
D gene: NA
V gene: TRBV4-1
clone size: NA
CDR3 DNA: TGCGCCAGCAGCTATGATGCGAACTCACCCCTCCACTTT
CDR3 protein: CASSYDANSPLHF

J gene: TRBJ2-7
D gene: TRBD1
V gene: TRBV28
clone size: NA
CDR3 DNA: TGTGCCAGCAGCCCCCCAGGGGGCGAGCAGTACTTC
CDR3 protein: CASSPPGGEQYF

J gene: TRBJ2-1
D gene: TRBD1
V gene: TRBV4-1
clone size: NA
CDR3 DNA: TGCGCCAGCAGCCAAGCTCCAGGGGGCGGTTCAATCAATGAGCAGTTCTTC
CDR3 protein: CASSQAPGGGSINEQFF

J gene: TRBJ1-3
D gene: NA
V gene: TRBV9
clone size: once
CDR3 DNA: TGTGCCAGCAGCGTAGCCCAGGGGCCTGGAAACACCATATATTTT
CDR3 protein: CASSVAQGPGNTIYF

J gene: TRBJ1-1
D gene: NA
V gene: TRBV7-2
clone size: once
CDR3 DNA: TGTGCCAGCAGCTTCTCATACATGAACACTGAAGCTTTCTTT
CDR3 protein: CASSFSYMNTEAFF

J gene: TRBJ2-7
D gene: NA
V gene: TRBV6-5
clone size: few
CDR3 DNA: TGTGCCAGCAAAAGAGATAGCGGCTACGAGCAGTACTTC
CDR3 protein: CASKRDSGYEQYF

J gene: TRBJ1-5
D gene: NA
V gene: TRBV5-6
clone size: few
CDR3 DNA: TGTGCCAGCAGTCAAATTGGACAGTACAATCAGCCCCAGCATTTT
CDR3 protein: CASSQIGQYNQPQHF

J gene: TRBJ2-2
D gene: TRBD1
V gene: TRBV5-1
clone size: once
CDR3 DNA: TGCGCCAGCAGCCCCCCGTTAGGGGGCGGCGGGGAGCTGTTTTTT
CDR3 protein: CASSPPLGGGGELFF

J gene: TRBJ1-1
D gene: NA
V gene: TRBV30
clone size: NA
CDR3 DNA: TGTGCCTGGACAGGACAATTCACTGAAGCTTTCTTT
CDR3 protein: CAWTGQFTEAFF

J gene: TRBJ1-2
D gene: NA
V gene: TRBV5-1
clone size: NA
CDR3 DNA: TGCGCCAGCAGCCTTCAGGGGCAAGATCTCTATGGCTACACCTTC
CDR3 protein: CASSLQGQDLYGYTF

J gene: TRBJ2-1
D gene: TRBD1
V gene: TRBV7-6
clone size: NA
CDR3 DNA: TGTGCCAGCAGCTTAGTCGGACAGGGTTTGTACAATGAGCAGTTCTTC
CDR3 protein: CASSLVGQGLYNEQFF

J gene: TRBJ1-6
D gene: TRBD1
V gene: TRBV5-1
clone size: NA
CDR3 DNA: TGCGCCAGCAGCCTACTAACAGGGGAGGATTCACCCCTCCACTTT
CDR3 protein: CASSLLTGEDSPLHF

J gene: TRBJ2-6
D gene: NA
V gene: TRBV10-3
clone size: few
CDR3 DNA: TGTGCCACAAGGGAGCTCTCTGGGGCCAACGTCCTGACTTTC
CDR3 protein: CATRELSGANVLTF

J gene: TRBJ1-2
D gene: TRBD1
V gene: TRBV6-5
clone size: NA
CDR3 DNA: TGTGCCAGCAGGGCGGACAGGACAGCCTATGGCTACACCTTC
CDR3 protein: CASRADRTAYGYTF

J gene: TRBJ2-5
D gene: TRBD2
V gene: TRBV7-2
clone size: once
CDR3 DNA: TGTGCCAGCAGCTGGACTAGCCGAGAGACCCAGTACTTC
CDR3 protein: CASSWTSRETQYF